A single sample gave rise to the 20 T cell receptor beta chains below, sequenced in a study of blood T cell repertoires in COVID-19. TCRdb's copy holds only in-frame clones and misses some; the assay was immunoSEQ multiplex PCR. The sample lists some 78,000 clones, about 92% seen once, with 1% in the top ten. The sequenced material came from peripheral blood. The receptors come from a woman in her 50s in a cohort sampled during active COVID-19.

The genes are TRBV21-1 and TRBJ1-1. TRBV21-1 is a documented pseudogene. The CDR3 has 17 residues. The CDR3 DNA is TGTGCCAGCAGCAAAGGACGATTGTCCGGGGTAGCGACTGAAGCTTTCTTT. Its protein is CASSKGRLSGVATEAFF.

The CDR3 sequence: CASSEGTGYDGELFF. The CDR3 nucleotides read TGCGCCAGCAGTGAAGGGACAGGGTATGACGGGGAGCTGTTTTTT. The rearrangement uses TRBV10-1 and TRBJ2-2, with 9 bases identical to TRBD1. V shed 3 bases, J shed 7 bases, and the junction held 6 bases outside the gene matches. This CDR3 is 15 amino acids long. Germline CDR1 is WNHNN and CDR2 is SYGVQD (reference sequence).

J is TRBJ2-3 and V is TRBV7-3, with TRBD2 matching 7 bases. The CDR3 totals 11 residues. Germline CDR1 reads SGHTA; CDR2 reads FQGTGA. With V trimmed by 8 bases and J by 8 bases, 4 bases remained unmatched. CDR3 region: CASSPGGTQYF. Written as DNA, the CDR3 is TGTGCCAGCTCTCCGGGGGGTACGCAGTATTTT.

V and J are TRBV30 and TRBJ2-7, with D perhaps matching TRBD1 (5 bases). Germline V gene lookup returns CDR1 GTSNPN and CDR2 SVGIG (reference sequence). This CDR3 is built from 12 residues. V dropped 4 bases and J dropped 2 bases, with 9 bases sitting between them. The CDR3 bases are TGTGCCTGGAAATTAGGGGCCTACGAGCAGTACTTC. It translates to CAWKLGAYEQYF.

The chain combines TRBV7-8 with TRBJ2-1; 15 bases fit TRBD2. The CDR3 spans 20 residues. Per the germline V gene, CDR1 is SGHVS and CDR2 is FQNEAQ. V shed 1 base, J shed 3 bases, and the junction held 10 bases outside the gene matches. The CDR3 reads CASSLEGRTSGGEVYNEQFF. CDR3 DNA sequence: TGTGCCAGCAGCTTAGAGGGGAGGACTAGCGGGGGGGAGGTCTACAATGAGCAGTTCTTC.

The chain recombines TRBV28 with TRBJ1-1, with TRBD1 matching 8 bases. Germline CDR1 is MDHEN and CDR2 is SYDVKM. Trimming took 4 bases from V and 1 from J; bases not matched to a gene: 2. The CDR3 loop spans 14 amino acids. The DNA of the CDR3 is TGTGCCAGCAGTTCCGGGACAGGGAACACTGAAGCTTTCTTT. It is translated as CASSSGTGNTEAFF.

A few counts support this clone. The chain couples TRBV2 to TRBJ2-5; 12 bases align to TRBD2. Trimming at V came to 7 bases and at J to 6 bases, leaving 6 bases not matched to a gene. From germline, CDR1 is SNHLY and CDR2 FYNNEI. This CDR3 comprises 14 residues. The CDR3 is CASNGLAGTQTQYF. The CDR3 DNA reads TGTGCCAGCAACGGACTAGCGGGAACGCAGACCCAGTACTTC.

The V and J genes are TRBV27 and TRBJ1-6; unclear D gene. Between the trimmed V and J ends, which lost 2 bases and 4 bases, there was a span of 6 bases. CDR3 length: 14 amino acids. Germline V CDR1 and CDR2: MNHEY, SMNVEV (reference sequence). Here the CDR3 reads CASSLASYNSPLHF. The CDR3 DNA reads as TGTGCCAGCAGTTTAGCGAGTTATAATTCACCCCTCCACTTT.

The rearrangement links TRBV5-1 to TRBJ1-1; D perhaps matches TRBD1 (5 bases). Germline CDR1 is SGHRS and CDR2 is YFSETQ. This CDR3 is 14 amino acids long. Trimming took 4 bases from V and 0 from J, leaving 10 bases between them. CDR3 sequence reads: CASSRPGLNTEAFF. The CDR3 nucleotides read TGCGCCAGCAGCCGGCCAGGGTTGAACACTGAAGCTTTCTTT.

This chain connects TRBV21-1 to TRBJ2-7; TRBD1, as called in the table, went unchecked against the DNA. TRBV21-1 is recorded as a pseudogene. The CDR3 is 15 residues long. Here the CDR3 DNA reads TGTGCCAGCAGCGTTCGACAGGTGGATGTCTACGAGCAGTACTTC. Translation: CASSVRQVDVYEQYF.

V is TRBV29-1 and J is TRBJ1-2; 9 bases match TRBD1. The V and J ends lost 6 bases and 3 bases, in that order; junction bases with no gene match: 5. Germline CDR1 SQVTM, CDR2 ANQGSEA. CDR3 length: 13 amino acids. The CDR3 is CSVWTGDHYGYTF. The CDR3 DNA sequence: TGCAGCGTCTGGACAGGGGATCACTATGGCTACACCTTC.

This chain connects TRBV29-1 to TRBJ2-1, with a weak D call TRBD2 (6 bases). The germline V gene encodes CDR1 SQVTM and CDR2 ANQGSEA. This CDR3 comprises 14 residues. The germline V and J ends were trimmed by 6 bases and 3 bases, with 15 bases remaining between them. Here the CDR3 reads CSVRLVLDYNEQFF. CDR3 bases: TGCAGCGTGAGACTAGTTTTAGACTACAATGAGCAGTTCTTC.

The chain has TRBV4-1 and TRBJ2-7; TRBD2 agrees at 10 bases. The CDR3 contains 16 residues. Trimming removed 1 base from V and 2 bases from J; junction bases left unmatched: 5. The germline gives CDR1 MGHRA, CDR2 YSYEKL. The CDR3 loop is CASSQALSGRTYEQYF. CDR3 DNA sequence: TGCGCCAGCAGCCAAGCCCTTAGCGGGAGGACCTACGAGCAGTACTTC.

The chain combines TRBV2 with TRBJ2-3; TRBD1 matches at 8 bases. The CDR3 totals 13 residues. Germline CDR1 reads SNHLY; CDR2 reads FYNNEI. Trimming cost V 8 bases and J 6 bases; bases outside gene matches: 7. The CDR3 DNA reads TGTGCCAGCTCGGGGCAGGGGGCTGATACGCAGTATTTT. Protein sequence: CASSGQGADTQYF.

This clone appeared a single time. V gene TRBV2 combines with J gene TRBJ2-3, with D possibly TRBD2 on 5 matching bases. The V gene lost 7 bases and the J gene lost 5 bases, with 16 bases spanning the gap. This CDR3 is built from 14 residues. CDR1 and CDR2 from the germline V gene are SNHLY and FYNNEI. The CDR3 spells CASKEEVVIDTQYF. The CDR3 region has the DNA TGTGCCAGCAAGGAGGAGGTCGTAATAGATACGCAGTATTTT.

In its sample, this clone was seen a few times. The chain joins TRBV4-1 to TRBJ2-5; 12 bases match TRBD2. The CDR3 runs 15 residues. Germline V lookup: CDR1 MGHRA, CDR2 YSYEKL. Trimming at V came to 3 bases and at J to 5 bases, leaving 4 bases not matched to a gene. Written as DNA, the CDR3 is TGCGCCAGCAGCCACCAGACTAGCGGGAGCGAGACCCAGTACTTC. Encoded protein: CASSHQTSGSETQYF.

The chain has TRBV11-1 and TRBJ2-1; 11 bases agree with TRBD2. Germline-derived CDR1 and CDR2 are SGHAT and FQDESV (reference sequence). There are 16 residues in the CDR3. The junction had 6 bases not matched to a gene; V was cut back by 5 bases and J by 3 bases. Here the CDR3 DNA reads TGTGCCAGCAGCCGAGTAGCGGGAGGGGGCTACAATGAGCAGTTCTTC. Translating gives CASSRVAGGGYNEQFF.

The sample holds a few counts of this clone. The V call is TRBV27, the J call TRBJ2-7; possible D gene TRBD1, 6 bases. Germline V lookup: CDR1 MNHEY, CDR2 SMNVEV (reference sequence). The CDR3 runs to 14 residues. Trimming removed 5 bases from V and 5 bases from J, with 16 bases in between. The CDR3 reads CASSPSQGGDEQYF. CDR3 nucleotide sequence: TGTGCCAGCAGTCCGAGTCAAGGGGGTGACGAGCAGTACTTC.

This clone is a singleton in its sample. The rearrangement joins TRBV28 to TRBJ2-7; 7 bases line up with TRBD1. The germline V gene has CDR1 MDHEN and CDR2 SYDVKM. J gave up 2 bases and V 6 bases, and 7 bases lay outside the gene matches. The CDR3 is 14 residues long. The CDR3: CASSETGLPYEQYF. The CDR3 coding sequence is TGTGCCAGCAGCGAGACAGGGCTCCCCTACGAGCAGTACTTC.

The rearrangement uses TRBV20-1 and TRBJ2-7, with D maybe TRBD2 (5 bases). CDR1 DFQATT and CDR2 SNEGSKA come from the germline V gene (reference sequence). Between the trimmed V and J ends, which lost 5 bases and 5 bases, there was a span of 10 bases. The CDR3 sequence is 11 residues long. The CDR3 loop is CSAAEGNEQYF. For the CDR3, the DNA is TGCAGTGCTGCCGAGGGCAACGAGCAGTACTTC.